This T cell receptor beta chain emerged from a study of blood T cell repertoires in COVID-19. Background on the study: The United States, Italy and Spain provided the acute and convalescent COVID-19 samples. T cells, B-cell-depleted T cells, or PBMCs provided the cDNA or gDNA that served as material.

Sequenced by immunoSEQ multiplex PCR; TCRdb stores in-frame clones only, minus some. The data hold about 140,000 clones, with 65% to 90% observed a single time. The germline CDR1 and CDR2 sequences are MDHEN and SYDVKM. The CDR3 totals 14 residues. The junction had 8 bases not matched to a gene; V was cut back by 8 bases and J by 5 bases. This rearrangement joins TRBV28 to TRBJ2-1, with 8 bases aligning to TRBD2. The sequence was obtained from a man aged 50-60 years with acute or convalescent COVID-19. The specimen was peripheral blood. In DNA, the CDR3 is TGTGCCAGCGGAGGCGGGGGGTACCACAATGAGCAGTTCTTC. Protein: CASGGGGYHNEQFF.